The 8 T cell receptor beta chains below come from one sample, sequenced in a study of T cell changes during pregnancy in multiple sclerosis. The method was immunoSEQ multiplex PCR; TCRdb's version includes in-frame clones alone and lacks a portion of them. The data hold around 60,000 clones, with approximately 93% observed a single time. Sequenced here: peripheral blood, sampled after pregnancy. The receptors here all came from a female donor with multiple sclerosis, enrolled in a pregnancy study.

Here the CDR3 reads CASSLFPIGTSGTSGELFF. The CDR3 nucleotides are TGTGCCAGCAGCTTATTTCCTATAGGGACTAGCGGGACATCCGGGGAGCTGTTTTTT. This sequence joins TRBV11-2 and TRBJ2-2, with TRBD2 matching 13 bases. CDR1 and CDR2 (germline): SGHAT, FQNNGV. The CDR3 has 19 amino acids. Trimming at V came to 2 bases and at J to 6 bases, leaving 12 bases not matched to a gene.

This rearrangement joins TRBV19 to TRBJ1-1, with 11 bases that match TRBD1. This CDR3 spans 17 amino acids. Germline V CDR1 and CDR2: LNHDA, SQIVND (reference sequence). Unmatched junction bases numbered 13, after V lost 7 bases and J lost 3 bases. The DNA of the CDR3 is TGTGCCAGTACCCGGGGGGACAGGGGGTGGGTCGACACTGAAGCTTTCTTT. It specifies CASTRGDRGWVDTEAFF.

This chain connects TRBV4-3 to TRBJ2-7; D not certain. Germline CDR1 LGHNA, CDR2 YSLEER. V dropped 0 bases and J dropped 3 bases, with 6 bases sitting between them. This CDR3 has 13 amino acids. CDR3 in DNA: TGCGCCAGCAGCCAAGACGGTCTCTACGAGCAGTACTTC. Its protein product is CASSQDGLYEQYF.

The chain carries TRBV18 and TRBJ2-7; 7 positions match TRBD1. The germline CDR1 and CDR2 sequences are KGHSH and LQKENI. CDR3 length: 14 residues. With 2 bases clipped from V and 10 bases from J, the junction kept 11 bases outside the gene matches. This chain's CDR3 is CASSPSGQSRSQYF. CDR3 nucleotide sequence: TGTGCCAGCTCACCATCGGGACAGAGCCGGAGTCAGTACTTC. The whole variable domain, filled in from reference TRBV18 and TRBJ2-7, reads NAGVMQNPRHLVRRRGQEARLRCSPMKGHSHVYWYRQLPEEGLKFMVYLQKENIIDESGMPKERFSAEFPKEGPSILRIQQVVRGDSAAYFCASSPSGQSRSQYFGPGTRLTVT.

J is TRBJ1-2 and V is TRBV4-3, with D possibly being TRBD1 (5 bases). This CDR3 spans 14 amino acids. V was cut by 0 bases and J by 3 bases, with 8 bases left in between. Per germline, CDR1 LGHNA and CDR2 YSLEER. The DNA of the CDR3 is TGCGCCAGCAGCCAAGAACCGGGGGACTATGGCTACACCTTC. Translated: CASSQEPGDYGYTF.

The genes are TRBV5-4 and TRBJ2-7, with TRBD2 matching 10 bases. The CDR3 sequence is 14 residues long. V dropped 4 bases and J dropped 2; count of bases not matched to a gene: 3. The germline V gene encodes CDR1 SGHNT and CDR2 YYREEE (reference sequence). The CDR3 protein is CASSRGLAAYEQYF. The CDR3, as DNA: TGTGCCAGCAGCCGAGGACTAGCGGCCTACGAGCAGTACTTC. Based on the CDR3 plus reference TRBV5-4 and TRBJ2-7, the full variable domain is ETGVTQSPTHLIKTRGQQVTLRCSSQSGHNTVSWYQQALGQGPQFIFQYYREEENGRGNFPPRFSGLQFPNYSSELNVNALELDDSALYLCASSRGLAAYEQYFGPGTRLTVT.

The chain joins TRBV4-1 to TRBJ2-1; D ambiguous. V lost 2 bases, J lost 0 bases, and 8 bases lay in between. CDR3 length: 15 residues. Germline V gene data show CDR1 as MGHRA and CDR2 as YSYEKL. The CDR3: CASSQYVSSYNEQFF. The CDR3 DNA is TGCGCCAGCAGCCAATACGTGAGCTCCTACAATGAGCAGTTCTTC.

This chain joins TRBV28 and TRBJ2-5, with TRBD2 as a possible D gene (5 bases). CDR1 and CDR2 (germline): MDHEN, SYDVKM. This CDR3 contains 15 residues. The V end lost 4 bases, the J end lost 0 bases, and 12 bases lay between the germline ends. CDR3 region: CASSSAETYQETQYF. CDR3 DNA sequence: TGTGCCAGCAGTTCAGCGGAGACGTACCAAGAGACCCAGTACTTC.